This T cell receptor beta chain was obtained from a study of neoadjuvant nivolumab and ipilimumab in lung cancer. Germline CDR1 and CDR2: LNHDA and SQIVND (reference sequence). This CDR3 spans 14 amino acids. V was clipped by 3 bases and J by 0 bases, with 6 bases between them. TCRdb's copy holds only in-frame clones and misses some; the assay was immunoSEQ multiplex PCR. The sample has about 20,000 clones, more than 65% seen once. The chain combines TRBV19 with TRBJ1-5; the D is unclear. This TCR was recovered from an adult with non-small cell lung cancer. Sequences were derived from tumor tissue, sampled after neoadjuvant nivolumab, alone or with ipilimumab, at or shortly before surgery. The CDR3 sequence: CASSMSNSNQPQHF. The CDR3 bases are TGTGCCAGTAGTATGTCGAATAGCAATCAGCCCCAGCATTTT. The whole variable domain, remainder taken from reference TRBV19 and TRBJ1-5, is DGGITQSPKYLFRKEGQNVTLSCEQNLNHDAMYWYRQDPGQGLRLIYYSQIVNDFQKGDIAEGYSVSREKKESFPLTVTSAQKNPTAFYLCASSMSNSNQPQHFGDGTRLSIL.